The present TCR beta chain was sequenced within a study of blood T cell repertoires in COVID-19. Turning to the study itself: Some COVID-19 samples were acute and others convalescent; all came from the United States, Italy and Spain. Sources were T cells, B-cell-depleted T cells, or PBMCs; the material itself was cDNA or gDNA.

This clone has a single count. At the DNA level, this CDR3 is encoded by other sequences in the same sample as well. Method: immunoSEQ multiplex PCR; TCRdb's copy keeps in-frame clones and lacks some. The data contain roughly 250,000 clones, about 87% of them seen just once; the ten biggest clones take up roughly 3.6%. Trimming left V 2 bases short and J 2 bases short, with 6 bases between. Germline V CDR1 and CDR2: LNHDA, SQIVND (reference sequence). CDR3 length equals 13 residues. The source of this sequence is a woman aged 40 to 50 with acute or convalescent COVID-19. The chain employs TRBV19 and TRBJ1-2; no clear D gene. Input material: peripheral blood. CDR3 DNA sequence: TGTGCCAGTAGTATATCAGGCAACTATGGCTACACCTTC. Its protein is CASSISGNYGYTF.